The clone carrying this TCR beta chain was counted many times. Absence of ophthalmopathy within 18 months of follow-up defined stable hyperthyroidism. Patients were excluded if they had other autoimmune diseases or uncontrolled infections, and likewise if pregnancy or lactation applied. These data originate in a study of Graves' ophthalmopathy and Graves' hyperthyroidism. Study in general: Before any treatment was given, at initial diagnosis, peripheral blood was collected.

The CDR3 is 13 amino acids. Germline CDR1 and CDR2: KGHSH and LQKENI. V was trimmed by 1 base and J by 0 bases, leaving 1 base between them. From RNA, the CDR3 regions of TCR beta chains were amplified and sequenced. HTBI primers were used in a first-round RT-PCR, which preceded a second-round multiplex PCR. TCRdb used MiXCR to reprocess the multiplex PCR reads, holding one entry per CDR3 protein. This table holds about 380,000 distinct CDR3 sequences, over 15% found once. The chain recombines TRBV18 with TRBJ1-5; D not resolved. This clonotype was sampled from a woman between 18 and 29 years old with stable Graves' hyperthyroidism. Sequencing used peripheral blood. This CDR3 reads CASSPLSNQPQHF. The CDR3 coding sequence is TGTGCCAGCTCACCACTTAGCAATCAGCCCCAGCATTTT.